This T cell receptor (beta chain) was captured in a study of graft-versus-host responses after intestinal transplantation. Looking at the study overall: Recipients had transplants, and these were multivisceral, liver-intestinal, or isolated intestinal. Once they had received anti-thymocyte globulin induction, all recipients took tacrolimus and steroids for approximately 3 years. Points from the study as a whole: Allografts of patients with graft-donor T cell macrochimerism showed high graft-versus-host to host-versus-graft clone ratios. Among recipient marrow samples, GvH clones were found; some appeared first in ileum or blood.

Germline assignment: CDR1 SGDLS and CDR2 YYNGEE. The length of the CDR3 is 14 residues. Unmatched junction bases numbered 6, after V lost 3 bases and J lost 7 bases. Turning to this clone: Its antigen is currently unknown.

Clones were read by immunoSEQ multiplex PCR, and TCRdb kept only the in-frame ones, dropping some. The sample has 30,000 to 45,000 clones, roughly 93% seen once. The chain recombines TRBV9 with TRBJ2-1; 8 nucleotides align to TRBD1. The clonotype was recovered from a human donor who was the organ donor for an intestinal transplant. Sequenced here: unstimulated CD8+ T cells sorted from spleen or lymph node cells, sampled before transplant. The CDR3 DNA is TGTGCCAGCAGCGCAGGACAGGGTGGGAATGAGCAGTTCTTC. This sequence encodes CASSAGQGGNEQFF.